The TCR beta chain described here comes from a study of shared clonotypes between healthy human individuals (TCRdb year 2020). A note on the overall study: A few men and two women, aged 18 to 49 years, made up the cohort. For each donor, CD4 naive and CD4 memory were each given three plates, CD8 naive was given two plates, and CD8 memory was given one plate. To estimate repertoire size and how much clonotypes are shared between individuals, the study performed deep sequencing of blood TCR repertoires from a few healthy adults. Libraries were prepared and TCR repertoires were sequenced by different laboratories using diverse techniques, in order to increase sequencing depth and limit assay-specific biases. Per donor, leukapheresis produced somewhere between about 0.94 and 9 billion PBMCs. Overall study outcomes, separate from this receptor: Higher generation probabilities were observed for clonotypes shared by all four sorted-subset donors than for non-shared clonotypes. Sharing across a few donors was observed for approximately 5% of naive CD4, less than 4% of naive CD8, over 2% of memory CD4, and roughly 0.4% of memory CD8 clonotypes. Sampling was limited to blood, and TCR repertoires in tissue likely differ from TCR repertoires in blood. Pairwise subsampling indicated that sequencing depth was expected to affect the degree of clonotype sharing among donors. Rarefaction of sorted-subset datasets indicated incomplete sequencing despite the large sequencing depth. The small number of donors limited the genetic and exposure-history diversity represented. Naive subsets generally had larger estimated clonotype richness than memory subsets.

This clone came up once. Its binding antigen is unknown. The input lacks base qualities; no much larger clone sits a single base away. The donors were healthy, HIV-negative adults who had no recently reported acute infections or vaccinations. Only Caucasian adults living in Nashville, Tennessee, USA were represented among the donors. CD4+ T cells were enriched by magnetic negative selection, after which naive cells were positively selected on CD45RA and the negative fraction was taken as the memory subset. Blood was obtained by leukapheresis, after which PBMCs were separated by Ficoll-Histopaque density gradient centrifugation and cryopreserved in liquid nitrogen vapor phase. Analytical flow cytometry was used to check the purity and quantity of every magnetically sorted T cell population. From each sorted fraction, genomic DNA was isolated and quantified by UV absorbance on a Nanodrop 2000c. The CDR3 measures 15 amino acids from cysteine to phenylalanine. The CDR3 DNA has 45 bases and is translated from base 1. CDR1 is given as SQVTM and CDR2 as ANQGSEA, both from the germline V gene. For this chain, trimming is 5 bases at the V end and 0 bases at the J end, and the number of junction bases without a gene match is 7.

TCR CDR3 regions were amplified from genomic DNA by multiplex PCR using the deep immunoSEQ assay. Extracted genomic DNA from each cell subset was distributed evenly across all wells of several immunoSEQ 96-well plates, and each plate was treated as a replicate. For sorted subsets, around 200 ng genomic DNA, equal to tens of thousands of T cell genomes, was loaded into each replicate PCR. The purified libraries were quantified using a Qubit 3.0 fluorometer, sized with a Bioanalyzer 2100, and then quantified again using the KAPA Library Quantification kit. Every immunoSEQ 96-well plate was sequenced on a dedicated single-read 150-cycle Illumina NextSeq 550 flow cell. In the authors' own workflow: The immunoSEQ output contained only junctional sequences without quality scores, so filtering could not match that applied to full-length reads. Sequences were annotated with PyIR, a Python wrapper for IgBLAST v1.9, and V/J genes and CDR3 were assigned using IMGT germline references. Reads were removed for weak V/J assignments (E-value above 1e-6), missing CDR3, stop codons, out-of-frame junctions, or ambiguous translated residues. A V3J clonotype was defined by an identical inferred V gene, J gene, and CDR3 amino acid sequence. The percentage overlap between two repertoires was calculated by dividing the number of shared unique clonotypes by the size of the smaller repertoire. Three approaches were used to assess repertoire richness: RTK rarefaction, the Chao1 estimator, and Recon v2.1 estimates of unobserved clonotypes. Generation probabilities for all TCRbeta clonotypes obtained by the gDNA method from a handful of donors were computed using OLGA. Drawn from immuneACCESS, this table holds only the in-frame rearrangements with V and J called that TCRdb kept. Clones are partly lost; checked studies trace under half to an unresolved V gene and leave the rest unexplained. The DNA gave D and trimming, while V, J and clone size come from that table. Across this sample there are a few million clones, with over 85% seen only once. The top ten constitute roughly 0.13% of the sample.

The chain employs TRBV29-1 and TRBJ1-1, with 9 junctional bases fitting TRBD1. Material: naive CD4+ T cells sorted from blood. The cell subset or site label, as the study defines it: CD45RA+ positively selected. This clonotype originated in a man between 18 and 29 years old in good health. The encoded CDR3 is CSVTGTGQLNTEAFF. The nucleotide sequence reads TGCAGCGTTACGGGGACAGGGCAATTGAACACTGAAGCTTTCTTT.